This T cell receptor (beta chain) emerged from a study of T-cell memory formation after mild COVID-19. The overall study: Clustering of TCRs was largely donor specific.

V shed 4 bases and J 6 bases; nucleotides not matched to a gene: 6. Germline V gene data show CDR1 as LGHDT and CDR2 as YNNKEL (reference sequence). The CDR3 extends over 15 amino acids. Concerning this clonotype: Its antigen is still unknown.

Via MiXCR, TCRdb re-called the 5' RACE reads, giving one row per CDR3 protein. Of about 350,000 distinct CDR3 sequences in the sample, roughly 13% are singletons; the top ten hold approximately 21%. Study-level findings and limits: Some clones that responded turned up in pre-infection memory, which suggests that cross-reactive memory joined in. CD4+ bias marked clones expanding day 15 to 37, unlike balanced contracting clones.

The sequencing input was PBMCs or a T cell subset sorted from them (not recorded which). This rearrangement joins TRBV3-1 to TRBJ2-2; 9 bases align to TRBD1. The TCR comes from a man younger than 30 who had mild COVID-19 (a few samples of this study predate the infection). Cell type and time point are not known. CDR3 amino acids: CASSRHDRGAGELFF. CDR3 coding DNA: TGTGCCAGCAGCCGACACGACAGGGGGGCCGGGGAGCTGTTTTTT.